The 27 T cell receptor beta chains reported below all come from one sample, sequenced in a study of blood T cell repertoires in COVID-19. Repertoires were generated with immunoSEQ multiplex PCR, while TCRdb's copy carries only in-frame clones and drops some. This table holds more than 130,000 clones, around nine tenths found once. Input material: peripheral blood. The receptor set was obtained from a man over 45 with active or convalescent COVID-19.

This clone was counted a single time. The rearrangement joins TRBV28 to TRBJ2-5; 11 bases are a match to TRBD2. The germline CDR1 and CDR2 sequences are MDHEN and SYDVKM. The CDR3 is made up of 13 amino acids. Trimming took 6 bases from V and 11 from J; bases not matched to a gene: 8. The DNA for the CDR3 is TGTGCCAGCAGCAGTAGCGGGAGGGTCGGGCAGTACTTC. Translated: CASSSSGRVGQYF.

The V call is TRBV6-1, the J call TRBJ2-7; the D is unclear. V was trimmed by 1 base and J by 2 bases, leaving 9 bases between them. This CDR3 comprises 14 residues. The germline CDR1 and CDR2 sequences are MNHNS and SASEGT. The CDR3 DNA follows: TGTGCCAGCAGTGAAGGGGCGCATGCCTACGAGCAGTACTTC. Translation: CASSEGAHAYEQYF.

The chain links TRBV28 to TRBJ2-7; maybe TRBD2 (7 bases). With 2 bases removed from V and 2 bases from J, the gap between germline ends came to 13 bases. The CDR3 extends over 15 amino acids. Germline V gives CDR1 MDHEN, CDR2 SYDVKM. CDR3 sequence reads: CASSLGGGVAYEQYF. The CDR3 region has the DNA TGTGCCAGCAGTTTAGGAGGGGGGGTCGCCTACGAGCAGTACTTC.

J is TRBJ2-1 and V is TRBV9; 7 bases align to TRBD2. V gave up 4 bases and J gave up 3 bases; unmatched junction bases: 7. The germline gives CDR1 SGDLS, CDR2 YYNGEE. CDR3 size: 15 residues. For the CDR3, the DNA is TGTGCCAGCAGCCCCATCGGGGGGATCTACAATGAGCAGTTCTTC. It is translated as CASSPIGGIYNEQFF.

The rearrangement joins TRBV19 to TRBJ2-3; D possibly corresponds to TRBD1 (6 bases). Germline assignment: CDR1 LNHDA and CDR2 SQIVND (reference sequence). The CDR3 is 16 amino acids. The ends were cut back, 6 bases at V and 3 bases at J, with 19 bases in the middle. DNA of the CDR3: TGTGCCAGTAGAGCCGCACAGGGAAGAGGTACAGATACGCAGTATTTT. Amino acid sequence: CASRAAQGRGTDTQYF. Using reference TRBV19 and TRBJ2-3 for the parts outside the CDR3, the full variable domain is DGGITQSPKYLFRKEGQNVTLSCEQNLNHDAMYWYRQDPGQGLRLIYYSQIVNDFQKGDIAEGYSVSREKKESFPLTVTSAQKNPTAFYLCASRAAQGRGTDTQYFGPGTRLTVL.

This chain connects TRBV3-1 (or the pseudogene TRBV3-2) to TRBJ1-1; D gene ambiguous. Germline CDR1 reads LGHDT; CDR2 reads YNNKEL (reference sequence). Trimming left V 0 bases short and J 3 bases short, with 11 bases between. CDR3 length equals 15 residues. In DNA form, the CDR3 reads TGTGCCAGCAGCCAAGATAGGAGGGTCCACACTGAAGCTTTCTTT. It yields the protein CASSQDRRVHTEAFF.

The chain couples TRBV7-2 to TRBJ2-3; 9 bases line up with TRBD2. The length of the CDR3 is 17 residues. Germline CDR1 reads SGHTA; CDR2 reads FQGNSA. Unmatched junction bases numbered 11, after V lost 5 bases and J lost 2 bases. The CDR3 reads CASSPGLARLVTDTQYF. CDR3 bases: TGTGCCAGCAGCCCAGGACTAGCGCGACTTGTCACAGATACGCAGTATTTT.

J is TRBJ1-1 and V is TRBV12-3 or TRBV12-4; D possibly corresponds to TRBD1 (5 bases). The CDR3 has 13 amino acids. V lost 7 bases, J lost 5 bases, and 14 bases lay in between. CDR3: CASNWRRGTEAFF. Here the CDR3 DNA reads TGTGCCAGCAACTGGAGAAGGGGAACTGAAGCTTTCTTT.

The CDR3 sequence is CASSPLLQTGKDTEAFF. The CDR3 nucleotides are TGTGCCAGCTCACCCCTCCTACAGACAGGGAAGGATACTGAAGCTTTCTTT. J is TRBJ1-1 and V is TRBV18, with 7 bases lining up with TRBD1. This CDR3 contains 17 residues. Germline trimming cut 3 bases from V and 5 bases from J; bases unmatched to any gene: 15. Germline CDR1 reads KGHSH; CDR2 reads LQKENI.

V and J are TRBV7-9 and TRBJ2-3; D not resolved. Germline values: CDR1 SEHNR, CDR2 FQNEAQ (reference sequence). V lost 5 bases and J 0 bases, leaving 3 bases between the germline ends. This CDR3 spans 12 amino acids. CDR3 sequence (DNA): TGTGCCAGCAGCCTCAGCACAGATACGCAGTATTTT. Translating it yields CASSLSTDTQYF.

This chain links TRBV5-3 with TRBJ2-5; the match to TRBD2 covers 8 bases. TRBV5-3 is an open reading frame, and its role is uncertain. Trimming cost V 3 bases and J 5 bases; bases outside gene matches: 3. CDR3 size: 13 residues. The CDR3 DNA reads TGTGCCAGAAGCTGGGGACTAGGGGAGACCCAGTACTTC. Residues: CARSWGLGETQYF.

The V call is TRBV27, the J call TRBJ2-4; D is uncertain. CDR3 size: 10 residues. Trimming stripped 11 bases from V and 6 bases from J, with 8 bases between. Per germline, CDR1 MNHEY and CDR2 SMNVEV (reference sequence). CDR3 residues: CAPTGNIQYF. CDR3 DNA sequence: TGTGCCCCGACGGGAAACATTCAGTACTTC.

This chain uses TRBV28 with TRBJ2-7, with TRBD1 matching 8 bases. Germline V CDR1 and CDR2: MDHEN, SYDVKM. CDR3 length: 14 residues. Germline trimming cut 9 bases from V and 1 base from J; bases unmatched to any gene: 8. DNA for the CDR3: TGTGCCAGTCGCCCAGGGGGCAGGTCCTACGAGCAGTACTTC. Translating it yields CASRPGGRSYEQYF.

The chain uses TRBV5-6 and TRBJ2-6; a possible D gene is TRBD2 (7 bases). Trimming pared 0 bases from V and 2 bases from J, leaving 9 bases between. CDR3 size: 16 residues. Germline CDR1 is SGHDT and CDR2 is YYEEEE. As DNA, the CDR3 is TGTGCCAGCAGCTTGGTCGGGGGGCCTGGGGCCAACGTCCTGACTTTC. Its protein is CASSLVGGPGANVLTF.

This clone was picked up one time. The chain is built from TRBV2 and TRBJ1-2, with 8 positions matching TRBD1. The CDR3 length is 15 residues. Unmatched junction bases numbered 7, after V lost 4 bases and J lost 3 bases. Looked up from germline, CDR1 is SNHLY and CDR2 is FYNNEI. CDR3 in DNA: TGTGCCAGCAGTGCCAGACAGGGGCCTTACTATGGCTACACCTTC. Amino acids: CASSARQGPYYGYTF.

The chain has TRBV18 and TRBJ2-7; D perhaps matches TRBD1 (6 bases). The CDR3 is 14 residues long. V was clipped by 3 bases and J by 3 bases, with 12 bases between them. Germline CDR1 reads KGHSH; CDR2 reads LQKENI. The CDR3 loop reads CASSPRQGSYEQYF. The CDR3 DNA sequence: TGTGCCAGCTCACCCCGGCAGGGGAGCTACGAGCAGTACTTC. The complete variable domain, with remaining parts taken from reference TRBV18 and TRBJ2-7, reads NAGVMQNPRHLVRRRGQEARLRCSPMKGHSHVYWYRQLPEEGLKFMVYLQKENIIDESGMPKERFSAEFPKEGPSILRIQQVVRGDSAAYFCASSPRQGSYEQYFGPGTRLTVT.

The table lists this clone with a count of one. V is TRBV19 and J is TRBJ2-4; D possibly corresponds to TRBD2 (7 bases). The germline V and J ends were trimmed by 3 bases and 9 bases, with 15 bases remaining between them. The CDR3 sequence is 14 residues long. Germline values: CDR1 LNHDA, CDR2 SQIVND (reference sequence). For the CDR3, the DNA is TGTGCCAGTAGTATCGGAACAGGGAGGGGCATTCAGTACTTC. This translates into CASSIGTGRGIQYF.

V gene TRBV19 combines with J gene TRBJ2-4; 7 nucleotides align to TRBD1. From germline, CDR1 is LNHDA and CDR2 SQIVND (reference sequence). The CDR3 consists of 11 residues. V lost 8 bases, J lost 6 bases, and 1 base stayed unmatched. In nucleotides, the CDR3 is TGTGCCAGTGGGGACAGAAACATTCAGTACTTC. It translates to CASGDRNIQYF.

The chain combines TRBV15 with TRBJ1-4; D perhaps matches TRBD1 (6 bases). CDR1 is LNHNV, CDR2 YYDKDF, per germline (reference sequence). The ends were cut back, 2 bases at V and 5 bases at J, with 12 bases in the middle. This CDR3 spans 15 amino acids. The CDR3 DNA sequence: TGTGCCACCAGCAGATCCCAGGGGATCAATGAAAAACTGTTTTTT. Encoded protein: CATSRSQGINEKLFF.

This chain uses TRBV28 with TRBJ2-7, with 11 nucleotides matching TRBD2. Germline V gives CDR1 MDHEN, CDR2 SYDVKM. V lost 7 bases and J lost 4; bases outside the gene matches: 9. CDR3 length equals 15 residues. Written as DNA, the CDR3 is TGTGCCAGCACCCCAGGGACTAGCGGCAAATACGAGCAGTACTTC. Its protein is CASTPGTSGKYEQYF.

V usage is TRBV3-1 (or the pseudogene TRBV3-2) and J usage is TRBJ2-1, with no clear D. V dropped 2 bases and J dropped 9 bases, with 8 bases sitting between them. The CDR3 has 12 amino acids. Germline CDR1 LGHDT, CDR2 YNNKEL (reference sequence). The chain's CDR3 is CASSQSPGEQFF. The CDR3 nucleotides read TGTGCCAGCAGCCAATCCCCAGGTGAGCAGTTCTTC.

This clone was observed once. The chain has TRBV28 and TRBJ1-6, with 9 bases fitting TRBD1. V lost 6 bases, J lost 4 bases, and 4 bases stayed unmatched. The CDR3 spans 15 residues. Germline CDR1 and CDR2: MDHEN and SYDVKM. The CDR3: CASSLTGGYNSPLHF. The CDR3 coding sequence is TGTGCCAGCAGCTTGACAGGGGGTTATAATTCACCCCTCCACTTT.

This rearrangement joins TRBV9 to TRBJ2-7; TRBD1 aligns across 8 bases. Per germline, CDR1 SGDLS and CDR2 YYNGEE. This CDR3 contains 13 residues. The trim removed 4 bases at V and 3 bases at J, leaving 3 bases unmatched. The CDR3 loop is CASSFGQGYEQYF. For the CDR3, the DNA is TGTGCCAGCAGCTTTGGACAGGGCTACGAGCAGTACTTC.

V and J are TRBV27 and TRBJ2-7, with D uncertain. This CDR3 contains 13 residues. Trimming shortened V by 2 bases and J by 3 bases, and 8 bases separated the two germline ends. The V gene's germline CDR1 is MNHEY and CDR2 SMNVEV (reference sequence). Written as DNA, the CDR3 is TGTGCCAGCAGTTTAACCGAGCGCTACGAGCAGTACTTC. Translated: CASSLTERYEQYF.

This clone was observed a single time. J is TRBJ1-5 and V is TRBV27; D might be TRBD1 (5 bases). With 5 bases removed from V and 3 bases from J, the gap between germline ends came to 20 bases. Germline assignment: CDR1 MNHEY and CDR2 SMNVEV (reference sequence). The CDR3 spans 17 residues. CDR3 in DNA: TGTGCCAGCAGTCAAAATACCCAGGGCTTCTTCAATCAGCCCCAGCATTTT. Its translation: CASSQNTQGFFNQPQHF.

The chain employs TRBV19 and TRBJ1-1; TRBD1 is a possible D gene (6 bases). CDR1 and CDR2 from the germline V gene are LNHDA and SQIVND (reference sequence). V was shortened by 7 bases and J by 4 bases, with 19 bases between the two germline ends. The CDR3 contains 15 residues. The chain's CDR3 is CASTGAGASATEAFF. In DNA form, the CDR3 reads TGTGCCAGTACCGGAGCAGGGGCTAGTGCCACTGAAGCTTTCTTT. Combining the CDR3 with reference TRBV19 and TRBJ1-1 gives the whole variable domain DGGITQSPKYLFRKEGQNVTLSCEQNLNHDAMYWYRQDPGQGLRLIYYSQIVNDFQKGDIAEGYSVSREKKESFPLTVTSAQKNPTAFYLCASTGAGASATEAFFGQGTRLTVV.

The chain recombines TRBV2 with TRBJ1-4; 7 bases align to TRBD1. There are 14 residues in the CDR3. CDR1 and CDR2 from the germline V gene are SNHLY and FYNNEI. The V segment lost 2 bases and the J segment 6 bases; nucleotides outside the gene matches: 3. The CDR3 here is CASSERQGDEKLFF. CDR3 coding DNA: TGTGCCAGCAGTGAACGACAGGGAGATGAAAAACTGTTTTTT. Supplemented by reference TRBV2 and TRBJ1-4, the full variable domain reads EPEVTQTPSHQVTQMGQEVILRCVPISNHLYFYWYRQILGQKVEFLVSFYNNEISEKSEIFDDQFSVERPDGSNFTLKIRSTKLEDSAMYFCASSERQGDEKLFFGSGTQLSVL.